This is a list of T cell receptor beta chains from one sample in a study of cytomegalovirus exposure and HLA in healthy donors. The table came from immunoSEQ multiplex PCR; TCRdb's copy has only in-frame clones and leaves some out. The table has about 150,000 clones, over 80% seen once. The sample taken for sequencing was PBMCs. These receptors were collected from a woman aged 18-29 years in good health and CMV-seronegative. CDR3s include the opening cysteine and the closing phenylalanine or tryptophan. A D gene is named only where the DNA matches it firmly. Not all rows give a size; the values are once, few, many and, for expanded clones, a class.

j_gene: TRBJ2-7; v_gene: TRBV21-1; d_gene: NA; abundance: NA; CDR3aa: CASVRLSDNGRYEQYF; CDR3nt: TGTGCCAGCGTCCGTCTCTCGGACAACGGGCGATACGAGCAGTACTTC
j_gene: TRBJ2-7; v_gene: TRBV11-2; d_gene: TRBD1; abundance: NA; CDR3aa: CASSSGQGAAYEQYF; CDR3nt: TGTGCCAGCAGCTCGGGACAGGGGGCCGCCTACGAGCAGTACTTC
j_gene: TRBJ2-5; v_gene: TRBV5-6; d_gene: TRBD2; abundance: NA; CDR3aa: CASSLVGGWGGETQYF; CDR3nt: TGTGCCAGCAGCTTGGTCGGAGGGTGGGGGGGTGAGACCCAGTACTTC
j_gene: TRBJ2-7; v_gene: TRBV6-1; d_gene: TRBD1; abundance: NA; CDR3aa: CASSEARTGGSEQYF; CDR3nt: TGTGCCAGCAGTGAAGCTAGGACAGGGGGCAGCGAGCAGTACTTC
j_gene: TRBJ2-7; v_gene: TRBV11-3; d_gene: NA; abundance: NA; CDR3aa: CASSGYSDYEQYF; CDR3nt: TGTGCCAGCAGCGGTTACAGTGACTACGAGCAGTACTTC
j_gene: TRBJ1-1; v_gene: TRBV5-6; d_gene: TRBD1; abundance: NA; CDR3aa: CASSFWTGEVTEAFF; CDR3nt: TGTGCCAGCAGCTTCTGGACAGGGGAAGTAACTGAAGCTTTCTTT
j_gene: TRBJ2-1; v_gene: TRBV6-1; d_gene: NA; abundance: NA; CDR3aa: CASSPGRGSYNEQFF; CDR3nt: TGTGCCAGCAGCCCGGGGCGGGGCTCCTACAATGAGCAGTTCTTC
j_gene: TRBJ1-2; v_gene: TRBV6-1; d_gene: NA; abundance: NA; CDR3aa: CASSEGGGGGGYGYTF; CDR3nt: TGTGCCAGCAGTGAAGGAGGTGGGGGGGGTGGCTATGGCTACACCTTC
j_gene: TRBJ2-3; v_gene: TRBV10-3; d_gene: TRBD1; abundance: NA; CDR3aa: CAITTGSADTQYF; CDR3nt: TGTGCCATCACGACAGGGAGCGCAGATACGCAGTATTTT
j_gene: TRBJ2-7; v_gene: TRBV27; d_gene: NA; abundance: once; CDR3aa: CASSLFEGSYEQYF; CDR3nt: TGTGCCAGCAGTTTATTTGAGGGTAGCTACGAGCAGTACTTC
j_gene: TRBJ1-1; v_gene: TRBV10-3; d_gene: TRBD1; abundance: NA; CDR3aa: CATRAGTGSNTEAFF; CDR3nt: TGTGCCACCAGAGCCGGGACAGGGTCGAACACTGAAGCTTTCTTT
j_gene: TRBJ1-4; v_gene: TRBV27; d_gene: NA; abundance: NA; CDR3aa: CASSPGQYNEKLFF; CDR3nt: TGTGCCAGCAGTCCTGGACAGTATAATGAAAAACTGTTTTTT
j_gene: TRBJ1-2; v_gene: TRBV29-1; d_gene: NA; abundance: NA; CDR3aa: CSVEGALDGYTF; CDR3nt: TGCAGCGTTGAGGGGGCTCTGGATGGCTACACCTTC
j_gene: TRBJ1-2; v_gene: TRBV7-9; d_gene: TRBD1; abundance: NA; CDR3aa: CASSDRGADYGYTF; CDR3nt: TGTGCCAGCAGCGACAGGGGGGCCGACTATGGCTACACCTTC
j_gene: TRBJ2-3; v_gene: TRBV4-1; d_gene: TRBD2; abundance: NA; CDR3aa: CASSQGGLAGTTDTQYF; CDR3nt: TGCGCCAGCAGCCAAGGTGGACTAGCGGGGACAACAGATACGCAGTATTTT
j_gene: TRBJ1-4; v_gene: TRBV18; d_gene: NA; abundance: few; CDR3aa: CASSPQGRLGEKLFF; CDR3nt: TGTGCCAGCTCACCCCAGGGGCGCCTGGGGGAAAAACTGTTTTTT
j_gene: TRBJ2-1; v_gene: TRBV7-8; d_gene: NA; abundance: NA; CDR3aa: CASSQGDLSYNEQFF; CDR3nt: TGTGCCAGCAGCCAGGGGGACTTATCCTATAATGAGCAGTTCTTC
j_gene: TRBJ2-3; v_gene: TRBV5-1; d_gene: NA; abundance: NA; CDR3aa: CASSSTVDTQYF; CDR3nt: TGCGCCAGCAGCTCCACGGTTGATACGCAGTATTTT
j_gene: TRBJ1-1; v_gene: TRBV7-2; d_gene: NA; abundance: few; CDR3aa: CASSLQVVLNTEAFF; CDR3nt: TGTGCCAGCAGCTTACAGGTCGTTCTGAACACTGAAGCTTTCTTT
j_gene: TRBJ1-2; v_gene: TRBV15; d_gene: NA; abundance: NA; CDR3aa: CATSRDVRGVYGYTF; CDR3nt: TGTGCCACCAGCAGAGATGTGCGGGGGGTCTATGGCTACACCTTC
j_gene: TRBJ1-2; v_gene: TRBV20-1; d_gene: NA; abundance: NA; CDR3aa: CSGWTAPGYTF; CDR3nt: TGCAGTGGGTGGACAGCGCCGGGCTACACCTTC
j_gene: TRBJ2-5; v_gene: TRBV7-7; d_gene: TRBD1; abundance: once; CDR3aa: CASSAPGQKETQYF; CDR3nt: TGTGCCAGCAGCGCCCCGGGACAGAAAGAGACCCAGTACTTC
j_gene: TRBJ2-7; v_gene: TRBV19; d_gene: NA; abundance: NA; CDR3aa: CASSLVTAGYEQYF; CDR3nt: TGTGCCAGTAGTTTGGTGACAGCGGGCTACGAGCAGTACTTC
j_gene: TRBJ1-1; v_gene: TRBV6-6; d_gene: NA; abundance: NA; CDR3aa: CASSHLANTEAFF; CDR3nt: TGTGCCAGCAGCCATTTGGCGAACACTGAAGCTTTCTTT
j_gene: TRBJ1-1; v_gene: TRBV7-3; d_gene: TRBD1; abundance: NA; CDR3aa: CASSFEGAATEAFF; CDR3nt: TGTGCCAGCAGCTTTGAGGGGGCGGCCACTGAAGCTTTCTTT
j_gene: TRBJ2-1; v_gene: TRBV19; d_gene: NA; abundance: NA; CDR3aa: CASSRTSNSYNEQFF; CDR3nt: TGTGCCAGTAGTAGGACAAGCAACTCCTACAATGAGCAGTTCTTC
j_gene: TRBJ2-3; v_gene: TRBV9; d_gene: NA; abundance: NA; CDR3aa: CASSVGLAFVDTQYF; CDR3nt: TGTGCCAGCAGCGTAGGGCTAGCATTTGTCGATACGCAGTATTTT
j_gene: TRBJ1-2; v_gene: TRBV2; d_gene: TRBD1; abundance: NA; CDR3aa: CASSPDRGGYGYTF; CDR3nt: TGTGCCAGCAGTCCGGACAGGGGGGGGTATGGCTACACCTTC
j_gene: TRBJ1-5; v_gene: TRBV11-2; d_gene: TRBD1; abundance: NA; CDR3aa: CASSSGQNSNQPQHF; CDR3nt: TGTGCCAGCAGCTCGGGACAGAATAGCAATCAGCCCCAGCATTTT
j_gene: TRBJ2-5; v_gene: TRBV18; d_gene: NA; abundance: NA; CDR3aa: CASSPSTTGSETQYF; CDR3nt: TGTGCCAGCTCTCCATCGACGACGGGTTCAGAGACCCAGTACTTC
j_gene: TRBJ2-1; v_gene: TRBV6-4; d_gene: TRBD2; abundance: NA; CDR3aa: CASSEDSGGANNEQFF; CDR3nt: TGTGCCAGCAGTGAGGATAGCGGGGGGGCTAACAATGAGCAGTTCTTC
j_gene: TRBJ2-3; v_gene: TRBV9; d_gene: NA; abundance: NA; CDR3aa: CASSVGPGGRLRTDTQYF; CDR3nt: TGTGCCAGCAGCGTAGGACCGGGTGGGAGACTTCGAACAGATACGCAGTATTTT
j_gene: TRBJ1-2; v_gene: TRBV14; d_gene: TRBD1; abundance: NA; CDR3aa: CASSPGTGIYGYTF; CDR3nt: TGTGCCAGCAGTCCCGGGACAGGGATCTATGGCTACACCTTC
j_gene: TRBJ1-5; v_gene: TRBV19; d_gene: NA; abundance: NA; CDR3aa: CASRNREGDNQPQHF; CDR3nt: TGTGCCAGTAGGAACAGGGAGGGTGACAATCAGCCCCAGCATTTT
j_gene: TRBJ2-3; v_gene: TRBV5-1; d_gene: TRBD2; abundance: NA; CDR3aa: CASSSGLAGGPGTDTQYF; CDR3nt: TGCGCCAGCAGCTCCGGACTAGCGGGGGGGCCAGGCACAGATACGCAGTATTTT
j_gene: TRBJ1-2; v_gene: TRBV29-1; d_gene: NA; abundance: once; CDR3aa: CSVDVGYYGYTF; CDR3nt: TGCAGCGTTGACGTCGGGTACTATGGCTACACCTTC
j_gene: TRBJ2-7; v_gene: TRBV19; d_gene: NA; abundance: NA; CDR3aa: CASRKQDPDEQYF; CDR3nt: TGTGCCAGTAGAAAACAGGATCCGGACGAGCAGTACTTC
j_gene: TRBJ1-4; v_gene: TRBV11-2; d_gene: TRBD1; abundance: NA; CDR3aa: CASSLVGTVRSNEKLFF; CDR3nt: TGTGCCAGCAGCTTAGTCGGGACAGTCAGGTCTAATGAAAAACTGTTTTTT
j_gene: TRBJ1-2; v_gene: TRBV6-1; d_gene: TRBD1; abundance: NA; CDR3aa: CASIPTGHYGYTF; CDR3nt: TGTGCCAGCATTCCGACAGGGCACTATGGCTACACCTTC
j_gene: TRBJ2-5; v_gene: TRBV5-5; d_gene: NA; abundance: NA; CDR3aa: CATNSGGQGSAETQYF; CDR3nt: TGTGCCACCAATTCAGGAGGTCAGGGGTCAGCAGAGACCCAGTACTTC
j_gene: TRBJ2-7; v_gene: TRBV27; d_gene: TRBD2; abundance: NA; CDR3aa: CASTPSAGVDEQYF; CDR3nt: TGTGCCAGCACACCCTCCGCGGGGGTCGACGAGCAGTACTTC
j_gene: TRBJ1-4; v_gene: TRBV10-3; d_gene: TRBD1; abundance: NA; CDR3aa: CAISESNRGNEKLFF; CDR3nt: TGTGCCATCAGTGAGTCGAACAGGGGGAATGAAAAACTGTTTTTT
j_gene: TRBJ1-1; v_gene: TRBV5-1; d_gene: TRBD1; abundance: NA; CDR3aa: CASSFRGREEAFF; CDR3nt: TGCGCCAGCAGTTTCAGGGGGCGGGAGGAAGCTTTCTTT
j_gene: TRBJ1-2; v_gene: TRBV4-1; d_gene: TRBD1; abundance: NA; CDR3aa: CASSQDPRGHVVGYTF; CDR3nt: TGCGCCAGCAGCCAAGATCCCAGGGGGCATGTGGTTGGCTACACCTTC
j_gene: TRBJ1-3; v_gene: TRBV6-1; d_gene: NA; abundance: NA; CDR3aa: CAGGLSGNTIYF; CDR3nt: TGTGCCGGGGGACTCTCTGGAAACACCATATATTTT
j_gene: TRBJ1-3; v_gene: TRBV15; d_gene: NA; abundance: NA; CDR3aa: CATSRDRTAGNTIYF; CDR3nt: TGTGCCACCAGCAGAGATAGGACAGCTGGAAACACCATATATTTT
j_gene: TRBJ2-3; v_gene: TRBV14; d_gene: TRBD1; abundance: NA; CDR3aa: CASSQELGGIDTQYF; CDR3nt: TGTGCCAGCAGCCAAGAATTAGGGGGCATAGATACGCAGTATTTT
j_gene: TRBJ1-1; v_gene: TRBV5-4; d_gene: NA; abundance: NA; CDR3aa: CASSLDPASGTEAFF; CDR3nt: TGTGCCAGCAGCTTGGATCCAGCCTCAGGCACTGAAGCTTTCTTT
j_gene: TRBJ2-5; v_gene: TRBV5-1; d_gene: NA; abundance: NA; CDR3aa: CASSAGSQETQYF; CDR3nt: TGCGCCAGCAGCGCCGGGTCCCAAGAGACCCAGTACTTC
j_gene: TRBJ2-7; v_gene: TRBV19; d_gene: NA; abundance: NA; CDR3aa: CASSGQGRSALFYEQYF; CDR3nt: TGTGCCAGTAGTGGGCAGGGTCGAAGCGCGTTATTCTACGAGCAGTACTTC
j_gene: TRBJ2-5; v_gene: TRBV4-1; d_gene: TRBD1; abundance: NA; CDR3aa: CASSQDPPGQGGKTQYF; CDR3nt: TGCGCCAGCAGCCAAGACCCGCCGGGACAGGGGGGAAAGACCCAGTACTTC
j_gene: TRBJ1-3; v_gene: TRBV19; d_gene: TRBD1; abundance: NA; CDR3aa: CASRVGQGLAGNTIYF; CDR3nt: TGTGCCAGTAGGGTGGGACAGGGTCTGGCTGGAAACACCATATATTTT
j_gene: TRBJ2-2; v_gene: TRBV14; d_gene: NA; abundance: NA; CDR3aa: CASSINRDTGELFF; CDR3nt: TGTGCCAGCAGCATAAACAGGGACACCGGGGAGCTGTTTTTT
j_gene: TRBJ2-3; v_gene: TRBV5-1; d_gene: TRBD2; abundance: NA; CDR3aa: CASSSGLAGDTQYF; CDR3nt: TGCGCCAGCAGCTCCGGACTAGCAGGAGATACGCAGTATTTT